These 2 T cell receptor beta chains share one sample of origin, sequenced in a study of T cells in Graves' hyperthyroidism and ophthalmopathy. Researchers amplified the TCR beta CDR3 regions from RNA transcripts. TCR CDR3 underwent first-round RT-PCR with the HTBI primer set. Each CDR3 protein gets one entry after TCRdb re-called the multiplex PCR reads with MiXCR. The sample records hundreds of thousands of distinct CDR3 sequences, just under 20% being singletons. Sequencing was carried out using blood. The receptors derive from a man between 40 and 49 years old with Graves' ophthalmopathy.

In this sample, this clonotype turned up once. A read error may explain this, as a much larger clone is one base away. The gene calls are TRBV3-1 and TRBJ2-7; 7 bases line up with TRBD2. This CDR3 is 13 amino acids long. Germline CDR1 is LGHDT and CDR2 is YNNKEL (reference sequence). J gave up 7 bases and V 4 bases, and 7 bases lay outside the gene matches. In DNA form, the CDR3 reads TGTGCCAGCAGCCGAGTATTTAGCGGGGAGCAGTACTTC. It is translated as CASSRVFSGEQYF.

The rearrangement joins TRBV4-1 to TRBJ2-7, with TRBD2 identical over 10 bases. Germline CDR1 is MGHRA and CDR2 is YSYEKL. J lost 3 bases, V lost 4 bases, and 6 bases had no gene match. The CDR3 has 15 residues. The CDR3 DNA is TGCGCCAGCAGCCGGGGTGGACTAGCGGTCTACGAGCAGTACTTC. Translating it yields CASSRGGLAVYEQYF.